The clone carrying this T cell receptor (beta chain) came up a few times. This entry comes from a study of cytomegalovirus exposure and HLA in healthy donors. The V and J ends lost 1 base and 9 bases respectively, with 14 bases between them. The length of the CDR3 is 14 residues. Germline V gives CDR1 SGHRS, CDR2 YFSETQ. The PCR made use of 60 Vbeta and 13 Jbeta primers. Some clones are missing from TCRdb's copy, which holds only in-frame ones; the method was immunoSEQ multiplex PCR. The sample records some 100,000 clones, roughly 72% being singletons. The receptor comes from a woman aged 50 to 65 in good health and CMV-seropositive. The sequencing input was PBMCs. The genes are TRBV5-1 and TRBJ2-1, with TRBD2 as a possible D gene (5 bases). The CDR3, as DNA: TGCGCCAGCAGCTTGAACGGGATCGAACTTGAGCAGTTCTTC. It specifies CASSLNGIELEQFF.